These T cell receptor beta chains were read from a single sample in a study of OX40 agonist ivuxolimab in advanced cancers. Some clones are missing from TCRdb's copy, which holds only in-frame ones; the method was immunoSEQ multiplex PCR. The repertoire consists of approximately 94,000 clones, with more than 90% occurring once and the leading ten covering less than 3.5%. The source material was CD4+ or CD8+ T cells sorted from blood, sampled in a trial of the OX40 agonist ivuxolimab. Receptors were obtained from an adult with an advanced solid tumor such as melanoma, head and neck, liver or kidney cancer. Both conserved end residues are part of each CDR3. Each record gives: CDR3 protein, CDR3 DNA, J gene, clone size, D gene, V gene. A D gene is named only where the DNA matches it firmly. Size is stated for part of the rows, as once, few or many counts, or as a class when the clone is expanded.

CASSQTPYNEQFF,TGTGCCAGCAGTCAGACACCCTACAATGAGCAGTTCTTC,TRBJ2-1,once,NA,TRBV6-6
CASSLVRGHGYTF,TGTGCCAGCAGTTTAGTCAGGGGGCATGGCTACACCTTC,TRBJ1-2,NA,TRBD1,TRBV28
CASSIFSDARLYGYTF,TGTGCCAGTAGTATATTTTCGGACGCCCGTCTCTATGGCTACACCTTC,TRBJ1-2,NA,NA,TRBV19
CASSPLTDRHLYGYTF,TGTGCCAGCAGTCCACTCACGGACCGACACCTCTATGGCTACACCTTC,TRBJ1-2,NA,NA,TRBV6-6
CASSLALAGGHLETQYF,TGTGCCAGCAGCTTGGCTCTAGCGGGAGGGCATTTGGAGACCCAGTACTTC,TRBJ2-5,NA,TRBD2,TRBV5-6
CASSPDRVDRYQPQHF,TGTGCTAGCAGCCCGGACAGGGTTGATCGATATCAGCCCCAGCATTTT,TRBJ1-5,NA,TRBD1,TRBV7-7
CASSQDGGPPYGYTF,TGCGCCAGCAGCCAAGATGGGGGCCCACCGTATGGCTACACCTTC,TRBJ1-2,once,NA,TRBV4-3
CASSQGGQPQHF,TGCGCCAGCAGCCAAGGAGGACAGCCCCAGCATTTT,TRBJ1-5,NA,NA,TRBV4-1
CARSSLRGAKTQYF,TGTGCCAGGAGTTCTCTTAGGGGGGCGAAGACCCAGTACTTC,TRBJ2-5,NA,NA,TRBV2
CASKRGSSNQPQHF,TGTGCCAGCAAGAGGGGCAGCTCTAATCAGCCCCAGCATTTT,TRBJ1-5,NA,NA,TRBV2
CAWSVKRDEQYF,TGTGCCTGGAGTGTAAAGCGGGACGAGCAGTACTTC,TRBJ2-7,NA,NA,TRBV30
CASSPGQSYEQYF,TGTGCCAGCAGCCCCGGACAGTCCTACGAGCAGTACTTC,TRBJ2-7,NA,NA,TRBV27
CASSSGQGGQPQHF,TGTGCCAGCAGTTCCGGACAGGGCGGGCAGCCCCAGCATTTT,TRBJ1-5,NA,TRBD1,TRBV28
CARSLGHPGTYEQYF,TGTGCCAGAAGCTTGGGCCACCCAGGGACCTACGAGCAGTACTTC,TRBJ2-7,NA,NA,TRBV5-3
CASSFPGQETQYF,TGTGCCAGCAGCTTCCCGGGGCAAGAGACCCAGTACTTC,TRBJ2-5,NA,NA,TRBV13
CASSLPDTQYF,TGTGCCAGCAGCTTACCAGATACGCAGTATTTT,TRBJ2-3,few,NA,TRBV11-2
CASSLGADRYSNQPQHF,TGTGCCAGCAGCTTAGGGGCAGACAGGTATAGCAATCAGCCCCAGCATTTT,TRBJ1-5,few,NA,TRBV7-6
CASSQVHNQPQHF,TGCGCCAGCAGCCAAGTACACAATCAGCCCCAGCATTTT,TRBJ1-5,few,NA,TRBV4-1
CASSEGTYEQYF,TGTGCCAGCAGTGAAGGGACCTACGAGCAGTACTTC,TRBJ2-7,NA,NA,TRBV6-1
CASSPLRTYGYTF,TGTGCCAGCAGTCCCCTGAGGACGTATGGCTACACCTTC,TRBJ1-2,NA,NA,TRBV27
CASSEVRGQGYTF,TGTGCCAGCAGTGAAGTAAGGGGGCAAGGCTACACCTTC,TRBJ1-2,once,TRBD1,TRBV25-1
CASSPTEGHEQFF,TGTGCCAGCAGCCCGACCGAGGGGCATGAGCAGTTCTTC,TRBJ2-1,NA,NA,TRBV7-3
CASSTDRGEGEKLFF,TGTGCCAGCAGCACGGACAGGGGAGAGGGAGAAAAACTGTTTTTT,TRBJ1-4,NA,TRBD1,TRBV9
CASSKGSQGVAYEQYF,TGTGCCAGCAGCAAAGGAAGCCAGGGGGTGGCCTACGAGCAGTACTTC,TRBJ2-7,NA,NA,TRBV21-1
CASNRDPYSNQPQHF,TGTGCCAGCAACCGGGACCCTTATAGCAATCAGCCCCAGCATTTT,TRBJ1-5,NA,NA,TRBV6-1
CAWNGGRVSSWGYTF,TGTGCCTGGAATGGGGGCAGGGTTTCATCGTGGGGCTACACCTTC,TRBJ1-2,NA,NA,TRBV30
CASGIGPVSYGYTF,TGTGCCAGCGGTATCGGGCCGGTGAGCTATGGCTACACCTTC,TRBJ1-2,NA,NA,TRBV6-9
CASSETSGSYEQFF,TGCGCCAGCAGCGAGACTAGCGGGAGTTATGAGCAGTTCTTC,TRBJ2-1,NA,TRBD2,TRBV5-1
CAIQTGGYEQYF,TGTGCCATACAAACAGGGGGGTACGAGCAGTACTTC,TRBJ2-7,NA,TRBD1,TRBV2
CASSYFGTDYGYTF,TGTGCCAGCAGTTACTTCGGGACTGATTATGGCTACACCTTC,TRBJ1-2,once,NA,TRBV6-6
CSVPLAGGREQYF,TGCAGCGTTCCACTAGCGGGGGGGCGCGAGCAGTACTTC,TRBJ2-7,NA,TRBD2,TRBV29-1
CASSHRPTSTDTQYF,TGTGCCAGCAGCCATAGACCGACTAGCACAGATACGCAGTATTTT,TRBJ2-3,NA,NA,TRBV9
CASSPWGQGNTGELFF,TGTGCCAGCAGCCCGTGGGGACAGGGTAACACCGGGGAGCTGTTTTTT,TRBJ2-2,NA,TRBD1,TRBV11-2
CATSGGNTGELFF,TGTGCCACTAGCGGGGGGAACACCGGGGAGCTGTTTTTT,TRBJ2-2,NA,TRBD2,TRBV28
CASSLDSGRVSSYNEQFF,TGTGCCAGCAGCTTAGACAGCGGGAGGGTCAGCTCCTACAATGAGCAGTTCTTC,TRBJ2-1,NA,TRBD2,TRBV7-2
CASSGQGEKLFF,TGTGCCAGCAGCGGACAGGGGGAAAAACTGTTTTTT,TRBJ1-4,NA,TRBD1,TRBV9